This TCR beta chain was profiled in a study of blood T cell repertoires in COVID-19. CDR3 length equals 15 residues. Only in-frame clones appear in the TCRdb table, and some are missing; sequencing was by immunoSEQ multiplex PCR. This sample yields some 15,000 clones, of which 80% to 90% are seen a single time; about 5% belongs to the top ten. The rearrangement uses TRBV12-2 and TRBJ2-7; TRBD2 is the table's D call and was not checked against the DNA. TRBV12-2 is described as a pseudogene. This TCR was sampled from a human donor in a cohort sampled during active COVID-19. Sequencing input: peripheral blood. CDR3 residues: CASRRRGGWRYEQYF. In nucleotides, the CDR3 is TGTGCAAGTCGCCGACGGGGAGGATGGAGGTACGAGCAGTACTTC.